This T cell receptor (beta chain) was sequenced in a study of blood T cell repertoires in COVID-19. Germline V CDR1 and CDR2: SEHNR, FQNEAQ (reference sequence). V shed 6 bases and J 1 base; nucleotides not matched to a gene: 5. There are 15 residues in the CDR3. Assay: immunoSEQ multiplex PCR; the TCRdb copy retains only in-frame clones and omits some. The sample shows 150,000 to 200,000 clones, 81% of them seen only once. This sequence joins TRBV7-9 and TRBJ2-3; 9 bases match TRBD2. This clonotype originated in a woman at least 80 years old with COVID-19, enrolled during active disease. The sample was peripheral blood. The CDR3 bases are TGTGCCAGCAGTCAGCGGGGGGCCCGCACAGATACGCAGTATTTT. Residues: CASSQRGARTDTQYF.